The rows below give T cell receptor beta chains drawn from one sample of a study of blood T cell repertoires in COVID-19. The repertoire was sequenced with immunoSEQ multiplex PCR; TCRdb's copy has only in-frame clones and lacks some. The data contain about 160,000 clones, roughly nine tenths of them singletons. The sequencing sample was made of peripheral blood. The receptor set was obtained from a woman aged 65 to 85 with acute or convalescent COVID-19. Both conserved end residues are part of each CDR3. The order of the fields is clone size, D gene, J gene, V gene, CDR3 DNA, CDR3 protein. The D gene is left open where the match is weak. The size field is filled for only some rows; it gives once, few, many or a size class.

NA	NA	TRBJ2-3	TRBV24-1	TGTGCCACCAGTGATTTGATACGCGGGACAGATACGCAGTATTTT	CATSDLIRGTDTQYF
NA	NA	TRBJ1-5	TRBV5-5	TGTGCCAGCAGCTGGGGACTGGGCAATCAGCCCCAGCATTTT	CASSWGLGNQPQHF
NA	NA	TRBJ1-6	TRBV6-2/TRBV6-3	TGTGCCAGCAGTTACCCCCGGAGGGATTCACCCCTCCACTTT	CASSYPRRDSPLHF
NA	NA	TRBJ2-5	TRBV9	TGTGCCAGCAGCGTAGGTCCGGGACACAAGGCACAAGAGACCCAGTACTTC	CASSVGPGHKAQETQYF
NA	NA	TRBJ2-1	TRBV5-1	TGCGCCAGCAGCTTGGCAGAAAGCTCCTACAATGAGCAGTTCTTC	CASSLAESSYNEQFF
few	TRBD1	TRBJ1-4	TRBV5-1	TGCGCCAGCAGCTTGGCCCGGACAGGGTCCGATGAAAAACTGTTTTTT	CASSLARTGSDEKLFF
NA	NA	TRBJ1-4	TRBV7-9	TGTGCCAGCAGCTTAGCCCAAACGGGGAAACTGTTTTTT	CASSLAQTGKLFF
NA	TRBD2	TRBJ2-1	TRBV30	TGTGCCTGGAGTCAGTTAGCGGGGATGGTAGGTGAGCAGTTCTTC	CAWSQLAGMVGEQFF
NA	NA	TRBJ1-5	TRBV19	TGTGCCAGTAGTATTGGGGGCGCGGGCAATCAGCCCCAGCATTTT	CASSIGGAGNQPQHF
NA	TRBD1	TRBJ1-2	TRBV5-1	TGCGCCAGCAGCGAAGGACAGGGCGCCGGCTACACCTTC	CASSEGQGAGYTF
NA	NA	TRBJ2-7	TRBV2	TGTGCCAGCAGTGATAGCCCCTCCTACGAGCAGTACTTC	CASSDSPSYEQYF
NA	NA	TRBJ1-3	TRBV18	TGTGCCAGCTCCCCTGAGGGAAACACCATATATTTT	CASSPEGNTIYF
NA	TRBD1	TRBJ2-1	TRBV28	TGTGCCAGCAGTTCAGGGACAGGGGGTGTCAAGATCTACAATGAGCAGTTCTTC	CASSSGTGGVKIYNEQFF
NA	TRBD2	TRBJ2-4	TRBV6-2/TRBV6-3	TGTGCCAGCAGTCAGCGCCCACTAGGACTAGCGGGAGTGGGTAGCAAAAACATTCAGTACTTC	CASSQRPLGLAGVGSKNIQYF
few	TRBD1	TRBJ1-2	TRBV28	TGTGCCAGCAGGCTCCGGGACAGGGTGGTAGGCTACACCTTC	CASRLRDRVVGYTF
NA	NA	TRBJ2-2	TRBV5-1	TGCGCCAGCAGTTTAGACCCCGTGGGCGCCGGGGAGCTGTTTTTT	CASSLDPVGAGELFF
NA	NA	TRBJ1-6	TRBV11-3	TGTGCCAGCAGTCCGAGCTCCTATAATTCACCCCTCCACTTT	CASSPSSYNSPLHF
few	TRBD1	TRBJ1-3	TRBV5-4	TGTGCCAGCAGCAGGGACAGCGACTCTGGAAACACCATATATTTT	CASSRDSDSGNTIYF
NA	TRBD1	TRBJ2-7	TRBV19	TGTGCCAGTAGTCCCCGGGGACAGGGGGGGGTCTACGAGCAGTACTTC	CASSPRGQGGVYEQYF
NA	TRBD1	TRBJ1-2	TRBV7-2	TGTGCCAGCAGCTTAGGGACAGGGAACTATGGCTACACCTTC	CASSLGTGNYGYTF
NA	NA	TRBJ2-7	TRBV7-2	TGTGCCAGCAGCAACCAGGGTTACGAGCAGTACTTC	CASSNQGYEQYF
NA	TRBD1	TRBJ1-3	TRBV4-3	TGCGCCAGCAGCCAAGTATTCCAGGGGGGAAGTTCTGGAAACACCATATATTTT	CASSQVFQGGSSGNTIYF
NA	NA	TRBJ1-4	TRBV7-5	TGTGCCAGAAGCTTAGCGGCGCGGGAGTACCCCGGGACAGGGTCCCACGCGGATGAAAAACTGTTTTTT	CARSLAAREYPGTGSHADEKLFF
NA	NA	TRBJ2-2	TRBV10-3	TGTGCCATCAGTGAGTCGCAAGTCAGGCCAGGGAATACCGGGGAGCTGTTTTTT	CAISESQVRPGNTGELFF
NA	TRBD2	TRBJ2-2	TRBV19	TGTGCCAGTCAACCGGGACTAGCAAACACCGGGGAGCTGTTTTTT	CASQPGLANTGELFF
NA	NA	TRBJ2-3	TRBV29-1	TGCAGCGTTGCGAGGCAGACAGATACGCAGTATTTT	CSVARQTDTQYF
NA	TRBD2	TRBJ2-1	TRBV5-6	TGTGCCAGCAGCTTGGTAACTAGCGGGGGGGCCTACAATGAGCAGTTCTTC	CASSLVTSGGAYNEQFF
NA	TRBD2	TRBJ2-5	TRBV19	TGTGCCAGTAGTGCTGGGGGGGGACGGGAGACCCAGTACTTC	CASSAGGGRETQYF
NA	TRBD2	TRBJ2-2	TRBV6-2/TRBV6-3	TGTGCCAGCAGTTACCCAGGACTAGCGGGAGTTACCGGGGAGCTGTTTTTT	CASSYPGLAGVTGELFF
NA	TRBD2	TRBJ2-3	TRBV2	TGTGCCAGCAACCGACTAGCGGGGGGCACAGATACGCAGTATTTT	CASNRLAGGTDTQYF
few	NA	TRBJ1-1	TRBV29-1	TGCAGCGCCACATCAGGGGCCCAGAACACTGAAGCTTTCTTT	CSATSGAQNTEAFF
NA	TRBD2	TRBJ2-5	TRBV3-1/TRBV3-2	TGTGCCAGCAGCCAAGACGGCACTAGCGGGAGGAGAGAAGAGACCCAGTACTTC	CASSQDGTSGRREETQYF
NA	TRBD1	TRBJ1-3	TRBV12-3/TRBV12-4	TGTGCCAGCAGCCGGGACAGGCGAGTTGGCCGATTT	CASSRDRRVGRF
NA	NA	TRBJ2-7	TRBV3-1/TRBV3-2	TGTGCCAGCAGCCAAGGAGACTCCCTGGTGGTGTTC	CASSQGDSLVVF
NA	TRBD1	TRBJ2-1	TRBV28	TGTGCCAGCAGCAGACCGGGACAGACGTACGATGAGCAGTTCTTC	CASSRPGQTYDEQFF
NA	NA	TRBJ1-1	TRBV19	TGTGCCAGTAGCATCGGGGGATTGAACACTGAAGCTTTCTTT	CASSIGGLNTEAFF
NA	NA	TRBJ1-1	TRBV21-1	TGTGCCAGCAGCAAAAATATCGTCTACCAGGCCACTGAAGCTTTCTTT	CASSKNIVYQATEAFF
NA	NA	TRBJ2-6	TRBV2	TGTGCCAGCAAGCTTCAGGACATTAGAGTCACTGGGACCAACGTCCTGACTTTC	CASKLQDIRVTGTNVLTF
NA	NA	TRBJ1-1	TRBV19	TGTGCCAGTACCAATCGGGGTGGTGAAGCTTTCTTT	CASTNRGGEAFF
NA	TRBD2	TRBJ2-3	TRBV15	TGTGCCACCAGCAGAGATCGGCGAGGGGGACTAGGGGCCGATACGCAGTATTTT	CATSRDRRGGLGADTQYF
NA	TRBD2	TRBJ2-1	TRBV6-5	TGTGCCAGCAGTTACCTCCTAGCGGGAGGGGACAATGAGCAGTTCTTC	CASSYLLAGGDNEQFF
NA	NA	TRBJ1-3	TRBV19	TGTGCCAGTAGTATGCGAGAGTTTGGAAACACCATATATTTT	CASSMREFGNTIYF
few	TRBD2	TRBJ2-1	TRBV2	TGTGCCAGACAGCCGGGACTAGCTAGATACAATGAGCAGTTCTTC	CARQPGLARYNEQFF